This TCR beta chain was retrieved from a study of shared clonotypes between healthy human individuals. The ends were cut back, 7 bases at V and 5 bases at J, with 15 bases in the middle. The V gene's germline CDR1 is MNHEY and CDR2 SVGAGI. The CDR3 is 13 residues long. Here immunoSEQ multiplex PCR was the method, and the copy in TCRdb shows in-frame clones only, minus some. The table has more than 400,000 clones, approximately 95% seen once. The TCR sequence derives from a woman in her 30s in good health. The chain combines TRBV6-5 with TRBJ2-7, with a possible D match to TRBD2 (6 bases). Sequenced sample: naive CD4+ T cells sorted from blood. Sample subset: CD45RA+ positively selected. The CDR3 DNA reads TGTGCCAGCACGGAGGGGCGCAAACACGAGCAGTACTTC. It yields the protein CASTEGRKHEQYF.